The clone carrying this T cell receptor beta chain occurred a few times. What it binds is not known. The sample's treatment: oral pan-JAK inhibitor, 5-10 mg twice daily. After isolation, RNA underwent reverse transcription to generate cDNA as the sequencing template. TCRdb's copy holds only in-frame clones and misses some; the assay was immunoSEQ multiplex PCR. The repertoire consists of some 100,000 clones, with just under 60% occurring once and the leading ten covering roughly 15%. CDR3 length: 15 amino acids. Deletions cut 7 bases from V and 0 bases from J, with 14 bases between. The germline V gene has CDR1 SNHLY and CDR2 FYNNEI. This sample is part of a study of CD8+ T cells in alopecia areata. Across the study: In an open-label trial, patients got 5 to 10 mg tofacitinib twice daily. Scoring of treated patients' severity used the percentage of affected scalp area. Study results and caveats: Many expanded lesional clones persisted during tofacitinib (in both scalp and blood).

The rearrangement links TRBV2 to TRBJ2-3; D gene uncertain. This clonotype was obtained from a human donor with alopecia areata. Source: CD8+ T cells sorted from blood, taken at approximately week 60, from a patient treated with tofacitinib. In DNA, the CDR3 is TGTGCCAGCACCTATAGAGGACGGAGCACAGATACGCAGTATTTT. This encodes CASTYRGRSTDTQYF.